These 9 T cell receptor beta chains came from one sample sequenced in a study of T cell changes during pregnancy in multiple sclerosis. Clones were read by immunoSEQ multiplex PCR, and TCRdb kept only the in-frame ones, dropping some. The sample has some 90,000 clones, 91% seen once. This specimen was peripheral blood, taken after pregnancy. The receptors were gathered from a female donor in good health, enrolled as a control in a pregnancy study.

On this clone: Distinct nucleotide sequences in the sample also encode this CDR3. The genes are TRBV4-1 and TRBJ1-5; TRBD1 agrees at 7 bases. The junction had 3 bases not matched to a gene; V was cut back by 0 bases and J by 4 bases. CDR3 length: 15 residues. From germline, CDR1 is MGHRA and CDR2 YSYEKL. The CDR3 region is CASSQEDRVNQPQHF. The CDR3 DNA is TGCGCCAGCAGCCAAGAAGACAGGGTTAATCAGCCCCAGCATTTT.

CDR3 DNA sequence: TGCGCCAGCCAGGGTACAGGGAGCTCCTACAATGAGCAGTTCTTC. This encodes CASQGTGSSYNEQFF. V gene TRBV5-1 combines with J gene TRBJ2-1; D is possibly TRBD1 (6 bases). Germline loops: CDR1 SGHRS, CDR2 YFSETQ. The CDR3 has 15 residues. V shed 7 bases and J shed 0 bases, with 14 bases lying between them.

The gene calls are TRBV4-3 and TRBJ2-2, with 8 bases aligning to TRBD2. Germline V gene sequence: CDR1 LGHNA, CDR2 YSLEER. The length of the CDR3 is 15 residues. Germline trimming cut 1 base from V and 7 bases from J; bases unmatched to any gene: 5. This CDR3 reads CASSQGSGVNGELFF. CDR3 coding DNA: TGCGCCAGCAGCCAAGGTAGCGGGGTGAACGGGGAGCTGTTTTTT.

This clone was counted once. The chain has TRBV6-1 and TRBJ2-3, with TRBD1 matching over 9 bases. With 4 bases clipped from V and 4 bases from J, the junction kept 15 bases outside the gene matches. The CDR3 is 18 residues long. From germline, CDR1 is MNHNS and CDR2 SASEGT. The CDR3 here is CASSARGTGILGADTQYF. The DNA for the CDR3 is TGTGCCAGCAGTGCCCGGGGGACAGGGATTTTGGGGGCAGATACGCAGTATTTT.

The V call is TRBV7-3, the J call TRBJ2-7; unclear D gene. V gave up 3 bases and J gave up 6 bases, with 12 bases separating them. This CDR3 is 13 amino acids long. In germline, CDR1 is SGHTA, CDR2 FQGTGA. The CDR3 sequence: CASSLSSTREQYF. The CDR3 DNA follows: TGTGCCAGCAGCTTGTCTTCTACTCGCGAGCAGTACTTC.

This chain links TRBV18 with TRBJ1-4, with unresolved D. V dropped 3 bases and J dropped 5 bases, with 19 bases sitting between them. This CDR3 region has 17 residues. Germline V gene sequence: CDR1 KGHSH, CDR2 LQKENI. In DNA, the CDR3 is TGTGCCAGCTCACCGCTGGACGGATCCGGAGGGAATGAAAAACTGTTTTTT. It specifies CASSPLDGSGGNEKLFF.

The gene calls are TRBV6-6 and TRBJ2-1, with 7 bases fitting TRBD2. The CDR3 loop spans 11 amino acids. CDR1 is MNHNY, CDR2 SVGAGI, per germline (reference sequence). The junction had 2 bases not matched to a gene; V was cut back by 6 bases and J by 9 bases. The CDR3 loop reads CASRREVEQFF. The CDR3 bases are TGTGCCAGCAGACGGGAGGTTGAGCAGTTCTTC.

The chain recombines TRBV6-5 with TRBJ1-2; TRBD1 matches at 7 bases. Germline values: CDR1 MNHEY, CDR2 SVGAGI. The J segment lost 4 bases and the V segment lost 1 base, leaving 9 bases of the junction unmatched. This CDR3 is built from 16 residues. Written as DNA, the CDR3 is TGTGCCAGCAGTTACTATTATTCCAGGGGGGCCTATGGCTACACCTTC. It yields the protein CASSYYYSRGAYGYTF.

The V gene is TRBV19, the J gene TRBJ1-5; TRBD1 agrees at 7 bases. Germline values: CDR1 LNHDA, CDR2 SQIVND (reference sequence). The CDR3 consists of 16 residues. The V and J ends lost 5 bases and 4 bases, in that order; junction bases with no gene match: 11. The CDR3 DNA reads TGTGCCAGTAGTCCGACCTGGACAGGAGGAAATCAGCCCCAGCATTTT. Translation: CASSPTWTGGNQPQHF.